A single sample is the source of the 10 T cell receptor beta chains below, sequenced in a study of blood T cell repertoires in COVID-19. The assay was immunoSEQ multiplex PCR, and TCRdb's table has in-frame clones only and misses some. The sample shows approximately 200,000 clones, around 84% of them seen only once. Sequenced: peripheral blood. The receptors were sampled from a woman aged 80 or over with COVID-19, enrolled during active disease.

The V gene is TRBV6-5, the J gene TRBJ2-3; 8 bases match TRBD2. Unmatched junction bases numbered 4, after V lost 6 bases and J lost 2 bases. The CDR3 consists of 14 residues. From germline, CDR1 is MNHEY and CDR2 SVGAGI. CDR3 sequence (DNA): TGTGCCAGCAGATCGGGGGGGCTCACAGATACGCAGTATTTT. Its protein is CASRSGGLTDTQYF.

The chain combines TRBV27 with TRBJ1-2; 7 nucleotides match TRBD1. The germline V gene encodes CDR1 MNHEY and CDR2 SMNVEV (reference sequence). CDR3 length: 15 residues. With V trimmed by 5 bases and J by 4 bases, 10 bases remained unmatched. In DNA form, the CDR3 reads TGTGCCAGCAGTCGGCAGGGGGTAGGGGTCTATGGCTACACCTTC. Protein: CASSRQGVGVYGYTF.

V is TRBV5-6 and J is TRBJ1-1; D is unclear. Germline-derived CDR1 and CDR2 are SGHDT and YYEEEE. CDR3 length: 13 residues. V lost 3 bases and J lost 2, with 8 bases in between. The CDR3 DNA follows: TGTGCCAGCAGCTCGCGTCCTAACACTGAAGCTTTCTTT. Translated, it gives CASSSRPNTEAFF.

This chain joins TRBV7-9 and TRBJ2-3, with a possible D match to TRBD1 (5 bases). V was shortened by 5 bases and J by 3 bases, with 12 bases between the two germline ends. The CDR3 sequence is 14 residues long. The germline gives CDR1 SEHNR, CDR2 FQNEAQ (reference sequence). The CDR3 spells CASSPRQGTDTQYF. The CDR3 nucleotides read TGTGCCAGCAGCCCCCGCCAGGGAACAGATACGCAGTATTTT.

The J gene is TRBJ2-7, the V gene TRBV6-1; 7 bases are a match to TRBD2. The CDR3 is made up of 16 amino acids. Germline loops: CDR1 MNHNS, CDR2 SASEGT. The V gene end was trimmed by 4 bases and the J gene end by 2 bases; junction bases not matched to a gene: 11. The CDR3 bases are TGTGCCAGCAGTGCCCCCCGCCCAGGGAGGGCCTACGAGCAGTACTTC. Translating gives CASSAPRPGRAYEQYF.

This sequence joins TRBV9 and TRBJ2-3, with TRBD2 matching over 12 bases. This CDR3 is built from 16 residues. The trim removed 4 bases at V and 0 bases at J, leaving 3 bases unmatched. Germline V gene data show CDR1 as SGDLS and CDR2 as YYNGEE. For the CDR3, the DNA is TGTGCCAGCAGCCCCCTAGCGGGGGGGAGCACAGATACGCAGTATTTT. The encoded protein is CASSPLAGGSTDTQYF.

The chain uses TRBV11-2 and TRBJ2-5; tentatively, D is TRBD1 (6 bases). CDR1 is SGHAT, CDR2 FQNNGV, per germline. V lost 5 bases to trimming and J lost 5 bases, with 15 bases between them. This CDR3 comprises 14 residues. The CDR3, as DNA: TGTGCCAGCAGCCACCAATACAGGGAGGAGACCCAGTACTTC. Residues: CASSHQYREETQYF.

The chain recombines TRBV20-1 with TRBJ2-5, with D perhaps TRBD2 (6 bases). Deletions cut 3 bases from V and 4 bases from J, with 6 bases between. Germline CDR1 is DFQATT and CDR2 is SNEGSKA (reference sequence). This CDR3 is built from 11 residues. DNA for the CDR3: TGCAGTGCTAGCGGGGGAGAGACCCAGTACTTC. It translates to CSASGGETQYF.

The chain has TRBV18 and TRBJ1-3, with D possibly being TRBD1 (6 bases). The V gene lost 2 bases and the J gene lost 3 bases, with 14 bases spanning the gap. The CDR3 is made up of 16 amino acids. The V gene's germline CDR1 is KGHSH and CDR2 LQKENI. CDR3 DNA: TGTGCCAGCTCACCAAACAGGGATTCTGGTGGAAACACCATATATTTT. This sequence encodes CASSPNRDSGGNTIYF.

The chain links TRBV5-6 to TRBJ1-3; possibly TRBD1 for D (5 bases). CDR1 SGHDT and CDR2 YYEEEE come from the germline V gene. V was clipped by 5 bases and J by 0 bases, with 12 bases between them. CDR3 size: 15 residues. The CDR3 region has the DNA TGTGCCAGCAGGGAGGGACGTCTCTCTGGAAACACCATATATTTT. It codes for CASREGRLSGNTIYF. The complete variable domain, with remaining parts taken from reference TRBV5-6 and TRBJ1-3, reads DAGVTQSPTHLIKTRGQQVTLRCSPKSGHDTVSWYQQALGQGPQFIFQYYEEEERQRGNFPDRFSGHQFPNYSSELNVNALLLGDSALYLCASREGRLSGNTIYFGEGSWLTVV.